The 3 T cell receptor beta chains below were found in one sample sequenced in a study of cytomegalovirus exposure and HLA in healthy donors. The PCR employed 60 Vbeta primers together with 13 Jbeta primers. Libraries were prepared by immunoSEQ multiplex PCR; TCRdb keeps only in-frame clonotypes and omits some of them. The sample has over 150,000 clones; around 73% are singletons. Sequencing was done on a sample of PBMCs. The receptors shown here come from a woman aged 18-35 years in good health and CMV-seropositive.

The chain links TRBV2 to TRBJ2-3; 7 bases align to TRBD2. This CDR3 is 16 amino acids long. From germline, CDR1 is SNHLY and CDR2 FYNNEI. The trim removed 6 bases at V and 0 bases at J, leaving 9 bases unmatched. CDR3 in amino acids: CASRLAGYSSTDTQYF. CDR3 coding DNA: TGTGCCAGCAGGTTAGCGGGTTACTCTAGCACAGATACGCAGTATTTT.

This chain connects TRBV29-1 to TRBJ2-5; D is uncertain. CDR1 and CDR2 (germline): SQVTM, ANQGSEA. The V gene lost 3 bases and the J gene lost 2 bases, with 10 bases spanning the gap. The CDR3 has 13 residues. CDR3: CSVEAPGQETQYF. Here the CDR3 DNA reads TGCAGCGTTGAGGCTCCAGGACAAGAGACCCAGTACTTC.

The chain couples TRBV5-4 to TRBJ1-2; tentative D call: TRBD1 (5 bases). The germline V gene encodes CDR1 SGHNT and CDR2 YYREEE (reference sequence). The V end was cut by 0 bases, the J end by 5 bases, with 11 bases between. The CDR3 runs to 14 residues. The CDR3 loop reads CASSLDRLLYGYTF. CDR3 nucleotide sequence: TGTGCCAGCAGCTTGGACAGGCTTCTGTATGGCTACACCTTC.